This entry describes one TCR beta chain. Antigen specificity is unknown. It was from PBMCs that CD4+ and CD8+ T cells were sorted. The data originate from a study of CD8+ T cells in alopecia areata. Findings and caveats of the study: When scalp samples are sequenced, resident alphabeta T cells of normal skin are also captured.

Isolated RNA was reverse transcribed into cDNA used as the sequencing template. TCRdb's table, derived via immunoSEQ multiplex PCR, lists solely in-frame clones and lacks some. This table holds about 200,000 clones, around three fifths found once. CDR1 is SNHLY, CDR2 FYNNEI, per germline. Trimming shortened V by 7 bases and J by 5 bases, and 11 bases separated the two germline ends. This CDR3 has 12 amino acids. V is TRBV2 and J is TRBJ2-5, with D possibly TRBD2 on 6 matching bases. This TCR came from a human donor with alopecia areata. Source: CD4+ T cells sorted from blood, taken at week 0. The CDR3 sequence is CASKGAGETQYF. In DNA form, the CDR3 reads TGTGCCAGCAAAGGGGCGGGGGAGACCCAGTACTTC.